This T cell receptor (beta chain) emerged from a study of blood T cell repertoires in COVID-19 (dated by TCRdb to the early 2020s). Some background on the complete study: Samples from collaborators originated in the United States, Italy and Spain and spanned both the acute and convalescent phases of COVID-19. The material from the prospective study consisted of cDNA or gDNA derived from T cells, B-cell-depleted T cells, or PBMCs. The samples were drawn from the first 160 participants of the ongoing ImmuneRACE study and from 1,254 subjects provided by 6 global collaborators. The repertoires were released in a freely available public database intended as a resource for research on the immune response to SARS-CoV-2. Where HLA class I and class II types were available, the types were taken from metadata supplied by the sample provider, not from assay-based typing. Subjects who had been exposed to COVID-19, were actively infected with it, or had recovered from it provided the deeply sampled blood TCRbeta repertoires that made up the dataset. A de-identified subject ID, COVID-19 status, age in years and sex were almost always included in the sample metadata.

The research as a whole found: Clinical and demographic metadata were provided uncurated, with the amount varying by source and participant.

TCRbeta CDR3 regions were amplified from genomic DNA using the immunoSEQ Assay, a bias-controlled multiplex PCR. The original pipeline was this. Nucleated cell counts per sample were estimated from amplification of reference gene primers within the assay. To quantify the absolute abundance of each unique TCRbeta CDR3 rearrangement, sequence reads were collapsed and filtered. For each sample, productive Simpson clonality was calculated by taking the square root of Simpson's diversity index across productive rearrangements. Drawn from immuneACCESS, this table holds only the in-frame rearrangements with V and J called that TCRdb kept. Clones are partly lost; checked studies trace under half to an unresolved V gene and leave the rest unexplained. The DNA was the basis for D and trimming; V, J and clone size are from that table. The sample table holds 150,000 to 200,000 clones, of which about 82% were seen once. Together, the top ten hold roughly 8.7% of the sample.

There are a few counts of this clone. The target of this receptor is not known. No base quality values were provided; no much bigger clone lies one nucleotide off. Participants in the prospective study were enrolled through a virtual design, were aged about 18 to 89 years, and lived in 24 United States geographic areas. In the prospective study, cohorts were assigned on the basis of participant-reported clinical history obtained from a screening survey and a study questionnaire. ImmuneRACE Cohort 3 recovered participants were defined by two consecutive negative NP/OP PCR tests, healthcare professional clearance, or symptom resolution. In the prospective study, mobile phlebotomists collected whole blood, serum and a nasopharyngeal or oropharyngeal swab from each participant. Additional blood draws and questionnaires over a roughly two-month period could optionally be provided by prospective study participants. Blood samples from the prospective study were shipped frozen or at room temperature prior to DNA extraction.

The sequenced sample consisted of PBMCs or T cells enriched from blood (not recorded which). The TCR comes from a woman younger than 45 who had recovered from COVID-19.

Here the CDR3 is given as CASSEGSNQPQHF. The DNA sequence is as follows: TGTGCCAGCAGTGAGGGCAGCAATCAGCCCCAGCATTTT. The rearrangement joined TRBV6-4 to TRBJ1-5; the D gene cannot be named for sure. CDR1 and CDR2 (MRHNA, SNTAGT) derive from the germline V gene. V sheds 3 bases and J sheds 1 base, leaving 4 bases between their ends. From the cysteine through the phenylalanine, the CDR3 covers 13 amino acids. The read is trimmed to its CDR3 DNA, 39 bases read in frame from base 1.